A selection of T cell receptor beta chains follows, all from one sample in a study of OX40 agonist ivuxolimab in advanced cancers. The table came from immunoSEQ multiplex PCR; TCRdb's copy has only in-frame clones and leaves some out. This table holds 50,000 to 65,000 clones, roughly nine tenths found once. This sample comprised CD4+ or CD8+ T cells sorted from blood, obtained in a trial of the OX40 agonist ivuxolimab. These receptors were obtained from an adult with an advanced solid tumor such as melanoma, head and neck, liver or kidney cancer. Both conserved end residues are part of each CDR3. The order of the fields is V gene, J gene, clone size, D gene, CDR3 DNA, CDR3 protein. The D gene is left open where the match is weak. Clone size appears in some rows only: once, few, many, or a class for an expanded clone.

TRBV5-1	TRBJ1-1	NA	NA	TGCGCCAGCACCCAGGGGACCATATTGAACACTGAAGCTTTCTTT	CASTQGTILNTEAFF
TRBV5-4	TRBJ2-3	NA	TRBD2	TGTGCCAGCAGCTCGGGACTAGCGGGGGGGCGGCTATTGGGAGATACGCAGTATTTT	CASSSGLAGGRLLGDTQYF
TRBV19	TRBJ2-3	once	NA	TGTGCCAGTAAAAGAAACCAAGCCAGGGCGGATACGCAGTATTTT	CASKRNQARADTQYF
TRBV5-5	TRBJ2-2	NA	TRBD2	TGTGCCAGCAGCTTGGCCGATCTAGCGGTGGACCGGCTCGACACCGGGGAGCTGTTTTTT	CASSLADLAVDRLDTGELFF
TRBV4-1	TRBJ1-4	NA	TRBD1	TGCGCCAGCAGCCAGACCGGGACAGTGAACGAAAAACTGTTTTTT	CASSQTGTVNEKLFF
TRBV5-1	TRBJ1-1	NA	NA	TGCGCCAGCAGCTTAGATGTCCAGAACTTGATCGCTTTCTTT	CASSLDVQNLIAFF
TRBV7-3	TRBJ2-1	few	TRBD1	TGTGCCAGCAGCTTTGGACAGGGGAATAATGAGCAGTTCTTC	CASSFGQGNNEQFF
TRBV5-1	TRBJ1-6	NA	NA	TGCGCCAGCAGCTTGGGGACGGCTTCTGGTTCACCCCTCCACTTT	CASSLGTASGSPLHF
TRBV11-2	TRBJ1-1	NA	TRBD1	TGTGCCAGCAGCTTTACAGGGGGCACTGAAGCTTTCTTT	CASSFTGGTEAFF
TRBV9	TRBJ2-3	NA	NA	TGTGCCAGCAGCGTCGCAGGGGTGGGGCCCACAGATACGCAGTATTTT	CASSVAGVGPTDTQYF
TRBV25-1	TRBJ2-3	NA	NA	TGTGCCAGCAGTGAATGGCAGGACAGTGTCACAGATACGCAGTATTTT	CASSEWQDSVTDTQYF
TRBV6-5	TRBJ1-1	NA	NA	TGTGCCAGCAGTTACTCAGGGACCACCCCAGCTTTCTTT	CASSYSGTTPAFF
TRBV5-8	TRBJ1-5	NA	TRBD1	TGTGCCAGCAGCTGGACAGGGGGAATGCAGCCCCAGCATTTT	CASSWTGGMQPQHF
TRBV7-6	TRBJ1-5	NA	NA	TGTGCCAGCAGCTTCGGGTCCAATCAGCCCCAGCATTTT	CASSFGSNQPQHF
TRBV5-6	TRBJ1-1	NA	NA	TGTGCCAGCAGCTTGGTCCCTTGGTTCACTGAAGCTTTCTTT	CASSLVPWFTEAFF
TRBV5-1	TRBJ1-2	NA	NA	TGCGCCAGCAGCTTGACGGCCCGACAGGTCTATGGCTACACCTTC	CASSLTARQVYGYTF
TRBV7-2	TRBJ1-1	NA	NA	TGTGCCAGCAGCGTGGCAGAGAACACTGAAGCTTTCTTT	CASSVAENTEAFF
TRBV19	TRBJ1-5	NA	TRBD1	TGTGCCAGTAGGGAGCCAACAGGGGAGGGGCAGCCCCAGCATTTT	CASREPTGEGQPQHF
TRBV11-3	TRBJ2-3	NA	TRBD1	TGTGCCAGCAGCATACGCAGGGGGTCTGGACCAGATACGCAGTATTTT	CASSIRRGSGPDTQYF
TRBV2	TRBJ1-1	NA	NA	TGTGCCAGCAGAGCAGGGGAGAACACTGAAGCTTTCTTT	CASRAGENTEAFF
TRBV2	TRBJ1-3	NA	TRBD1	TGTGCCAGCAGTAACGACAGGGTGGGAAACACCATATATTTT	CASSNDRVGNTIYF
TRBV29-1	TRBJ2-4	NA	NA	TGCAGCGTTAGGGACTCTAAGGGGGCCAAAAACATTCAGTACTTC	CSVRDSKGAKNIQYF
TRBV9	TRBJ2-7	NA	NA	TGTGCCAGCAGCGAACATTACTCCTACGAGCAGTACTTC	CASSEHYSYEQYF
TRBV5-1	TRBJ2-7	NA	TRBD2	TGCGCCAGCAGCCAGATGGGCGGGAGTACCTACGAGCAGTACTTC	CASSQMGGSTYEQYF
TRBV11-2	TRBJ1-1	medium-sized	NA	TGTGCCAGCAGCTTAGGCGGGACGGAGAACACTGAAGCTTTCTTT	CASSLGGTENTEAFF
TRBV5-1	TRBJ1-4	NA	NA	TGCGCCAGCAGCATGGGGACGGCAGAAAATGAAAAACTGTTTTTT	CASSMGTAENEKLFF
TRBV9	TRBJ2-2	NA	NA	TGTGCCAGCAGGGCAGGGGGGATGAACACCGGGGAGCTGTTTTTT	CASRAGGMNTGELFF
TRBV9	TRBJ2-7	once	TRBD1	TGTGCCAGCAGCGTGACAGGGACGGGGGAGCAGTACTTC	CASSVTGTGEQYF
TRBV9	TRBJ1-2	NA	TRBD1	TGTGCCAGCAGCGGACGACAGGGGATTGGCTACACCTTC	CASSGRQGIGYTF
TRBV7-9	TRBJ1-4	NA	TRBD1	TGTGCCAGCAGCGAAGGGACAGGGGGTGAAAAACTGTTTTTT	CASSEGTGGEKLFF
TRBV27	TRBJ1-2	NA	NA	TGTGCCAGCAGTTTATCCGGTTTGGCGGGAGATATCTATGGCTACACCTTC	CASSLSGLAGDIYGYTF
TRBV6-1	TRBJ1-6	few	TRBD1	TGTGCCAGCAGTGGACAGGGCGAGTCCTCACCCCTCCACTTT	CASSGQGESSPLHF
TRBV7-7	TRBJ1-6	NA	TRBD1	TGTGCCACCCTGACGGGAGGACAGGCTGAAAATTCACCCCTCCACTTT	CATLTGGQAENSPLHF
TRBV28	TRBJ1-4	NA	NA	TGTGCCAGCAGTTTATACCGCCTTGCAACTAATGAAAAACTGTTTTTT	CASSLYRLATNEKLFF
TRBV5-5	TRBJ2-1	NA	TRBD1	TGTGCCAGCAGCCTGGGGACAGGGGAGACGCGTGAGCAGTTCTTC	CASSLGTGETREQFF
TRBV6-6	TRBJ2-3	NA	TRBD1	TGTGCCACCGACCCGGGACAGGGGACAGATACGCAGTATTTT	CATDPGQGTDTQYF
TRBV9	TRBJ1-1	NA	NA	TGTGCCAGCAGCGTAGCCCCGGAGAACACTGAAGCTTTCTTT	CASSVAPENTEAFF
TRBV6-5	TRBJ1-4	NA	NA	TGTGCCAGCAGTTACGAACATGGAGCGAATGAAAAACTGTTTTTT	CASSYEHGANEKLFF
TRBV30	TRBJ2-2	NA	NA	TGTGCCTGGAGGCCCTCTTACACCGGGGAGCTGTTTTTT	CAWRPSYTGELFF
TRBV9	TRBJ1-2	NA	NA	TGTGCCAGCAGCGTAGGTGCGGGCGGGGGCAGCTATGGCTACACCTTC	CASSVGAGGGSYGYTF
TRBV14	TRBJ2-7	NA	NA	TGTGCCAGCAGCCAGCAAGAGGGACTCGAGCAGTACTTC	CASSQQEGLEQYF
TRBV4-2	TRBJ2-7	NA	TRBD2	TGTGCCAGCAGCCAAGTAGCGGGGGGGTTCTACGAGCAGTACTTC	CASSQVAGGFYEQYF
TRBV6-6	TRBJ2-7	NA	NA	TGTGCCAGCAGCTCAAGGGTTACGTACGAGCAGTACTTC	CASSSRVTYEQYF
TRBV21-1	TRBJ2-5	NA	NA	TGTGCCACCTCCACTCGGACGGCAGGCGAGACCCAGTACTTC	CATSTRTAGETQYF
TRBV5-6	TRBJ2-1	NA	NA	TGTGCCAGCAGCATACAGGGCTACAATGAGCAGTTCTTC	CASSIQGYNEQFF
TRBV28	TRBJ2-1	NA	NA	TGTGCCAGCAGTCCCCCAGGGGCCAAATCCTACAATGAGCAGTTCTTC	CASSPPGAKSYNEQFF
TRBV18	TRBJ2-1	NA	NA	TGTGCCAGCTCACCGAATCAGCAGGATTACAATGAGCAGTTCTTC	CASSPNQQDYNEQFF
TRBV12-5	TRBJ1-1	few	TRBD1	TGTGCTAGTGGTTTCGCGACGGGGACAGGGAACACTGAAGCTTTCTTT	CASGFATGTGNTEAFF
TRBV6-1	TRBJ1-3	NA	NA	TGTGCCAGCAAAGAACAGGCTCAATCTGGAAACACCATATATTTT	CASKEQAQSGNTIYF
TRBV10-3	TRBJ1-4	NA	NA	TGTGCCATCAGCCCGCGGGAGGGTGCTAATGAAAAACTGTTTTTT	CAISPREGANEKLFF
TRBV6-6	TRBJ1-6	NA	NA	TGTGCCAGCAGCCCCGGACGGGCCAATTCACCCCTCCACTTT	CASSPGRANSPLHF
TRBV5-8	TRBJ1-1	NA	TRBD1	TGTGCCAGCAGCTTACGGACAGGGGGCCCGGGCACTGAAGCTTTCTTT	CASSLRTGGPGTEAFF